This TCR beta chain was profiled in a study of blood T cells in healthy people across ages (dated by TCRdb to about 2015). With regard to the full study: In model experiments, template switching captured about one uniquely barcoded TCR beta cDNA molecule for every two T cells. Using deep sequencing normalized with unique cDNA molecular identifiers, the study measured how TCR beta repertoire diversity changes with age. Four age groups were formed from the donors: young (average 16 years), middle-aged (around 41), aged (62) and long-lived (less than 85). Donors of different ages were randomly distributed across sequencing lanes to avoid experimental bias. Two additional independent replicas of 1 million unique cDNA reads from the same blood draw were analyzed for two donors (one aged 18 to 29 and one aged 80 or older). Results the study describes overall, beyond this receptor: The long-lived group showed more naive CD4+ T cells, fewer expanded clones and increased TCR diversity than the aged group, suggesting age selection. Because donor CMV infection status was unknown, age-related changes in expanded clonotypes were potentially confounded. Estimates of total diversity from one million sequenced T cells were regarded as lower bounds and underestimates. Since profiling was done on bulk unsorted PBMCs, naive and antigen-experienced compartments could not be conclusively compared. There was a strong correlation between observed TCR beta diversity and the percentage of naive T cells measured by flow cytometry. Observed TCR beta diversity per million T cells fell roughly linearly with age, and a significant reduction was already apparent by age around 36.

Library preparation used 5' RACE. The data were produced on an Illumina HiSeq 2500. A second PCR of 7 to 11 cycles was performed with a sample-barcoded 5' primer and a J-beta primer mix. A unique molecular identifier was introduced onto each TCR beta cDNA molecule by a template-switch 5' adaptor carrying 12 random nucleotides. Each sample yielded at least 3 million CDR3-containing paired-end reads. The Mint cDNA synthesis kit, primed by a TRBC-specific oligonucleotide, was used to synthesize first-strand cDNA from all RNA. All cDNA was treated with uracil-DNA glycosylase and then went through a first 18-cycle PCR with the universal primers M1SS and BC2_uni_R. The published analysis was carried out like this. For normalization, 1 million high-quality reads, each with a distinct molecular identifier, were randomly selected from each sample. Reads with shared molecular identifiers were discarded instead of being binned into consensus sequences. MiTCR, run with a Q25 quality threshold and the strictest error-elimination algorithm, handled CDR3 identification, clonotype clustering and error correction. A nonparametric unseen species model with Euler transformation was used to estimate lower-bound total TCR beta diversity. TCRdb redid the processing of the public reads, applying fastp at Q25 and MiXCR, and retained in-frame beta chains. Every CDR3 protein is listed once, alongside the most common genes and DNA of its rows. TCRdb, not the original authors, processed these V and J calls. The sample profile shows over a million distinct CDR3 sequences; around 59% of them were found once. The ten largest clones represent over 6.5% of the sample.

Worth noting for this clonotype: Its antigen remains unidentified. It has no much larger one-base neighbor in the sample; base qualities were not kept.

The CDR3 runs 15 residues from the cysteine to the phenylalanine. Of all the DNA, just the CDR3 is kept, 45 bases in frame from base 1. V lost 6 bases and J lost 4 bases; the stretch between them is 18 bases long. According to the germline V gene (reference sequence), CDR1 reads SEHNR and CDR2 reads FQNEAQ. Donors were a few dozen systemically healthy Caucasian individuals from Russia aged roughly 6 to 90 years. Each donor gave 8 to 10 milliliters of peripheral blood, drawn into EDTA-treated Vacutainer tubes. Ficoll-Paque density-gradient centrifugation was used to isolate PBMCs, with at least 6 million per sample. Trizol reagent was used to extract total RNA from the PBMCs, yielding at least 5.5 micrograms per sample. The percentages of naive CD45RAhigh/CD27high T cells were determined by flow cytometry on a PBMC aliquot from every donor.

The material sequenced was blood. The receptor chain draws on TRBV7-9 and TRBJ1-1, with no reliable assignment of the D segment. The receptor was isolated from a man aged 18-30 years in good health. The nucleotide sequence is given as TGTGCCAGCAGTTCATCCTCGGACCTGTCCACTGAAGCTTTCTTT. Translated, this is CASSSSSDLSTEAFF.